Sequencing of this T cell receptor beta chain was carried out in a study of T cell responses to AZD1222 COVID-19 vaccine (dated by TCRdb to 2020 to 2022). Some background on the complete study: AZD1222 recipients given second doses at about 4 weeks or at about 12 weeks were pooled, since spike-specific TCR depth and breadth were not found to differ between the two schedules. Trial participants were enrolled by age into 18-55, 56-69 and 70-plus year subgroups, with about 150, 28 and 57 TCR-sequenced participants respectively. TCR sequencing was performed for roughly 250 trial participants, of whom about 200 were given two doses of AZD1222 and some 26 were given two doses of MenACWY control vaccine. The investigation overall reported the following: Vaccine-associated CD4 TCRs spanned the whole spike protein, with dominant responses in regions 160-218 and 743-854. Because no samples from the day 14 peak response were available, repertoires could be characterized only after the peak T cell response. Reportedly, almost half of the unique spike-specific TCRs recognized epitopes lying outside the regions that are mutated in the B.1.351 and B.1.1.7 variants. In the small 56-69-year group, the increase in depth fell short of significance, most likely because of low power. Conclusions about previously exposed vaccinees are limited because only six or seven AZD1222 recipients were SARS-CoV-2 seropositive at baseline. Spike-specific TCR breadth and depth rose significantly after two AZD1222 doses compared with day 0 and with MenACWY recipients. Most participants were white British and females outnumbered males, and the authors suggested that clonal diversity may have been underestimated.

The time point label corresponds to: baseline before first vaccination. The vaccinee samples were drawn from two UK trials, COV001 and COV002, one of which was a single-blind randomized controlled phase 2/3 trial testing AZD1222 (ChAdOx1 nCoV-19) in healthy adults. For TCRbeta chain sequencing, PBMC samples were collected from trial participants at day 0 and at day 28 after the second dose. As for this clone: Its binding antigen is unknown. No per-base quality is available; no much larger clone lies one base away.

CDR1 and CDR2 are read off the germline V gene as SGDLS and YYNGEE. V lost 4 bases and J lost 6 bases, and the count of bases not matched to a germline gene is 6. From the cysteine up to the phenylalanine, the CDR3 has a length of 13 residues. Only the CDR3 region is kept as DNA, spanning 39 bases read in frame from base 1. The CDR3 regions of human TCRbeta chains were analyzed by immunosequencing. Per the source publication's procedure: TCRs in the repertoires were compared against a reference library of SARS-CoV-2-specific TCRs that had been generated with the MIRA antigen-specificity platform. Breadth meant the fraction of unique TCRs that were SARS-CoV-2-associated, whereas depth meant the fraction of total T cells that were SARS-CoV-2-associated. Using the MIRA data, every spike-specific TCR was mapped to the spike region that the TCR reacted to and assigned to either a CD4 or a CD8 class. Log10-transformed breadth and depth values were compared by one-way ANOVA with Sidak's multiple comparisons tests. The table comes from immuneACCESS by way of TCRdb, which keeps in-frame sequences with V and J called. Part of the clones is missing from these tables; in studies checked, under half for an unresolved V gene and the rest for unknown reasons. That table is the source of V, J and clone size, and D and trimming were worked out from the DNA. For this sample the table gives roughly 170,000 clones, of which 75% to 95% were detected only once. The ten largest account for approximately 3% of the sample.

The source of this sequence is an adult in good health. The sequences come from peripheral blood, collected on day 0 of AZD1222 vaccination. This sequence uses TRBV9 and TRBJ2-7; the central 8 bases match TRBD1. The sequenced DNA is TGTGCCAGCAGCCCGGGACAGGTCTCCGAGCAGTACTTC. Its product reads: CASSPGQVSEQYF.